The clone carrying this T cell receptor beta chain was found once. Antigen specificity is unknown. Primers included in the PCR were 60 Vbeta and 13 Jbeta primers. Libraries were prepared by immunoSEQ multiplex PCR; TCRdb keeps only in-frame clonotypes and omits some of them. The table includes 120,000 or so clones, over 60% detected once. Germline-derived CDR1 and CDR2 are MNHEY and SVGAGI. The CDR3 sequence is 15 residues long. The junction had 4 bases not matched to a gene; V was cut back by 5 bases and J by 3 bases. These data are taken from a study of cytomegalovirus exposure and HLA in healthy donors. Overall study results and limits: Altogether, around 160 TCR beta chains were recorded as cytomegalovirus-associated.

Sequencing was done on a sample of PBMCs. The sequence came from a man aged 30 to 45 in good health and CMV-seronegative. V is TRBV6-5 and J is TRBJ1-4; 9 bases align to TRBD1. The chain's CDR3 is CASSRQGGSNEKLFF. The CDR3 bases are TGTGCCAGCAGTCGACAGGGGGGGTCTAATGAAAAACTGTTTTTT.